This record looks at one TCR beta chain sequence and its context. Its antigen is not identified. The protocol was immunoSEQ multiplex PCR, while the TCRdb copy is restricted to in-frame clones and leaves out a portion. This sample carries 50,000 to 75,000 clones, 90% to 95% of them seen once, and the ten largest clones take about 0.4%. The data originate from a study of graft-versus-host responses after intestinal transplantation. Across the whole study: Recipients received multivisceral, liver-intestinal, or isolated intestinal transplants.

Germline lookup yields CDR1 GTSNPN and CDR2 SVGIG (reference sequence). With V trimmed by 2 bases and J by 7 bases, 7 bases remained unmatched. There are 14 residues in the CDR3. Study-wide points: Within allografts, high graft-versus-host to host-versus-graft clonal ratios were seen among patients with graft-donor T cell macrochimerism. Recipient marrow held GvH clones, some first seen in ileum or blood.

The sample in question was unstimulated CD4+ T cells sorted from spleen or lymph node cells, obtained before transplant. This receptor was taken from a human donor who was the organ donor for an intestinal transplant. V and J are TRBV30 and TRBJ1-2; 10 positions agree with TRBD1. As DNA, the CDR3 is TGTGCCTGGAGTACCGGGACAGGGGTACCTGGCTACACCTTC. Its translation is CAWSTGTGVPGYTF.